A single sample gave rise to the 6 T cell receptor beta chains below, sequenced in a study of cytomegalovirus exposure and HLA in healthy donors. A multiplex PCR was run with 60 Vbeta primers and 13 Jbeta primers. The table came from immunoSEQ multiplex PCR; TCRdb's copy has only in-frame clones and leaves some out. The table shows 120,000 or so clones, with 60% to 85% occurring only once. Source material: PBMCs. These receptors originate from a woman aged 40 to 50 in good health and CMV-seronegative.

This clone has only a few counts. V and J are TRBV27 and TRBJ2-5; tentatively, D is TRBD2 (5 bases). This CDR3 contains 14 residues. The V and J ends lost 2 bases and 0 bases respectively, with 7 bases between them. Germline lookup yields CDR1 MNHEY and CDR2 SMNVEV (reference sequence). The CDR3 spells CASSLGRDQETQYF. CDR3 coding DNA: TGTGCCAGCAGTTTAGGGCGGGACCAAGAGACCCAGTACTTC.

The chain combines TRBV16 with TRBJ1-1; D remains ambiguous. Germline V gene data show CDR1 as KGHSY and CDR2 as FQNENV. With 1 base removed from V and 1 base from J, the gap between germline ends came to 7 bases. The CDR3 length is 14 residues. CDR3 amino acids: CASSQFRENTEAFF. CDR3 DNA: TGTGCCAGCAGCCAATTTCGGGAGAACACTGAAGCTTTCTTT.

This chain joins TRBV28 and TRBJ1-1, with 8 bases lining up with TRBD1. V trimming: 5 bases; J trimming: 4 bases; junction bases outside the gene matches: 3. The CDR3 has 13 amino acids. The germline V gene has CDR1 MDHEN and CDR2 SYDVKM. The CDR3 coding sequence is TGTGCCAGCAGTGGACAGGGACCCACTGAAGCTTTCTTT. This codes for CASSGQGPTEAFF.

This sequence joins TRBV7-3 and TRBJ1-2; a weak D match, TRBD1 (5 bases). V lost 5 bases and J 4 bases, leaving 14 bases between the germline ends. CDR1 is SGHTA and CDR2 is FQGTGA in the germline V gene. CDR3 length equals 14 residues. CDR3 loop: CASSQTFDSYGYTF. The DNA for the CDR3 is TGTGCCAGCAGCCAGACCTTCGACAGCTATGGCTACACCTTC.

This CDR3 is CASSLGKRFHNEQFF. CDR3 DNA sequence: TGTGCCAGCAGCTTAGGAAAGCGATTTCATAATGAGCAGTTCTTC. V and J are TRBV5-6 and TRBJ2-1; no definite D call. The V gene lost 2 bases and the J gene lost 7 bases, with 16 bases spanning the gap. Germline CDR1 is SGHDT and CDR2 is YYEEEE. This CDR3 is built from 15 residues.

The genes are TRBV4-1 and TRBJ2-1; 7 bases align to TRBD2. The CDR3 has 17 amino acids. Trimming at V came to 8 bases and at J to 0 bases, leaving 13 bases not matched to a gene. CDR1 is MGHRA and CDR2 is YSYEKL in the germline V gene. CDR3 amino acids: CASGGDPMTFSYNEQFF. CDR3 nucleotide sequence: TGCGCCAGCGGGGGGGACCCAATGACCTTCTCCTACAATGAGCAGTTCTTC.